This T cell receptor (beta chain) was captured by sequencing in a study of cytomegalovirus exposure and HLA in healthy donors. On the study more broadly: Out of 350 to 400 genotyped donors, approximately 84% belonged to the Caucasian-associated ancestry cluster.

The study, taken as a whole, reports: HLA alleles were associated with 18,000 or so TCR beta sequences in a later analysis at 0.05 false discovery rate. According to the study, roughly 180 TCR beta chains were cytomegalovirus-associated. Being productive about 87% or about 30% of the time was typical of most TCR beta V segments in an earlier analysis.

PCR amplification relied on 60 Vbeta primers (plus 13 Jbeta primers). Measured with immunoSEQ multiplex PCR; TCRdb has only the in-frame clones, and not every one. The sample lists about 150,000 clones; 79% were seen once. Details on this clone: Antigen unknown.

CDR1 is MNHEY, CDR2 SVGAGI, per germline. This CDR3 is built from 14 residues. Trimming took 6 bases from V and 6 from J, leaving 15 bases between them. The receptor comes from a middle-aged woman in good health and CMV-seropositive. The V call is TRBV6-5, the J call TRBJ1-5; the D gene is possibly TRBD1 (5 bases). The sequencing sample was made of PBMCs. In nucleotides, the CDR3 is TGTGCCAGCAGGGGCGGAGGGGTCTCTCAGCCCCAGCATTTT. Translated, it gives CASRGGGVSQPQHF.